This record looks at one TCR beta chain sequence and its context. The antigen is undetermined. TCRdb analysed the RT-PCR reads with MiXCR anew, one entry per CDR3 protein. The top ten clones hold approximately 11% of a sample with some 850,000 distinct CDR3 sequences, less than 20% of them seen once. This entry belongs to a study of response to subunit inactivated influenza vaccine. Study-level points and caveats: Seasonal influenza vaccination, on each occasion, was suggested by the authors to recruit few new T cells.

CDR3 size: 15 residues. Trimming left V 2 bases short and J 5 bases short, with 16 bases between. The genes are TRBV12-3 or TRBV12-4 and TRBJ2-7, with a possible D match to TRBD1 (5 bases). The sequence derives from a man aged 45-65 years who received an inactivated influenza vaccine. The sequenced sample was PBMCs from blood, obtained 5 days after vaccination. The CDR3 nucleotides are TGTGCCAGCAGTTTAAGGGGCGCAGGGCCAAACGAGCAGTACTTC. Translated, it gives CASSLRGAGPNEQYF.